The rows below give T cell receptor beta chains drawn from one sample of a study of Ad26.COV2.S vaccination and SARS-CoV-2 variants. Repertoires were generated with immunoSEQ multiplex PCR, while TCRdb's copy carries only in-frame clones and drops some. The sample holds 300,000 to 500,000 clones, roughly nine tenths seen once. The sample was peripheral blood, taken in a trial of Ad26.COV2.S vaccine versus placebo. The receptors shown here come from a person aged 18-65 years who received the Ad26.COV2.S COVID-19 vaccine or a placebo. Both conserved end residues are part of each CDR3. A D gene is named only where the DNA matches it firmly. Clone size is not always given. Where it is, it says once, few, many or a class for expanded clones.

D: .
V: TRBV6-2/TRBV6-3
size: .
J: TRBJ1-2
CDR3: CASSTLTGLGYTF
DNA: TGTGCCAGCAGTACACTAACAGGATTGGGCTACACCTTC

D: .
V: TRBV4-1
size: .
J: TRBJ1-2
CDR3: CASSQPGKGGYTF
DNA: TGCGCCAGCAGCCAACCGGGCAAGGGTGGCTACACCTTC

D: .
V: TRBV3-1/TRBV3-2
size: .
J: TRBJ2-7
CDR3: CASSQTGINYEQYF
DNA: TGTGCCAGCAGCCAGACCGGGATTAACTACGAGCAGTACTTC

D: TRBD2
V: TRBV19
size: .
J: TRBJ2-1
CDR3: CASRPSGYNEQFF
DNA: TGTGCCAGTAGACCTAGCGGTTACAATGAGCAGTTCTTC

D: .
V: TRBV3-1/TRBV3-2
size: .
J: TRBJ2-2
CDR3: CASSQDAGTNTGELFF
DNA: TGTGCCAGCAGCCAAGATGCAGGAACGAACACCGGGGAGCTGTTTTTT

D: .
V: TRBV10-2
size: .
J: TRBJ2-5
CDR3: CASRVEIRETQYF
DNA: TGCGCCAGCAGGGTCGAAATTAGGGAGACCCAGTACTTC

D: TRBD1
V: TRBV7-2
size: few
J: TRBJ1-1
CDR3: CASSQDRANTEAFF
DNA: TGTGCCAGCAGCCAGGACAGGGCGAACACTGAAGCTTTCTTT

D: .
V: TRBV19
size: once
J: TRBJ2-2
CDR3: CASCDGRDGRGTGELFF
DNA: TGTGCCAGTTGCGATGGAAGGGACGGAAGGGGCACCGGGGAGCTGTTTTTT

D: .
V: TRBV30
size: .
J: TRBJ1-1
CDR3: CAWSIGALTEAFF
DNA: TGTGCCTGGAGTATAGGGGCTTTGACTGAAGCTTTCTTT

D: TRBD2
V: TRBV29-1
size: .
J: TRBJ2-1
CDR3: CSGSGGAKNEQFF
DNA: TGCAGCGGGTCGGGGGGGGCGAAGAATGAGCAGTTCTTC

D: TRBD2
V: TRBV6-5
size: once
J: TRBJ2-3
CDR3: CASAPGLATDTQYF
DNA: TGTGCCAGCGCACCGGGACTAGCCACAGATACGCAGTATTTT

D: .
V: TRBV13
size: once
J: TRBJ1-2
CDR3: CASSLAPEYGYTF
DNA: TGTGCCAGCAGCTTGGCCCCTGAGTATGGCTACACCTTC

D: TRBD2
V: TRBV19
size: .
J: TRBJ2-2
CDR3: CASSIGTSLGGELFF
DNA: TGTGCCAGTAGTATCGGGACTAGCCTGGGCGGGGAGCTGTTTTTT

D: TRBD1
V: TRBV18
size: .
J: TRBJ1-2
CDR3: CASSPGTADYGYTF
DNA: TGTGCCAGCTCACCTGGGACAGCGGACTATGGCTACACCTTC

D: .
V: TRBV20-1
size: .
J: TRBJ2-7
CDR3: CSARDRPVQYF
DNA: TGCAGTGCTAGAGATAGGCCAGTGCAGTACTTC

D: .
V: TRBV28
size: once
J: TRBJ1-2
CDR3: CASSLRGPVYGYTF
DNA: TGTGCCAGCAGTTTACGGGGCCCAGTCTATGGCTACACCTTC

D: TRBD1
V: TRBV5-1
size: .
J: TRBJ1-2
CDR3: CASSFDSSGGVHGYTF
DNA: TGCGCCAGCAGCTTCGATAGTTCAGGGGGCGTTCATGGCTACACCTTC

D: .
V: TRBV5-1
size: .
J: TRBJ1-2
CDR3: CASSLSEPNYGYTF
DNA: TGCGCCAGCAGCTTATCTGAACCTAACTATGGCTACACCTTC

D: .
V: TRBV5-1
size: .
J: TRBJ1-2
CDR3: CASSLGSSSNYGYTF
DNA: TGCGCCAGCAGCTTAGGGTCTTCCTCTAACTATGGCTACACCTTC

D: TRBD1
V: TRBV25-1
size: once
J: TRBJ1-2
CDR3: CASSERQGSSYTF
DNA: TGTGCCAGCAGTGAGAGACAGGGTAGCAGCTACACCTTC

D: .
V: TRBV14
size: .
J: TRBJ1-1
CDR3: CASSQAGFSTEAFF
DNA: TGTGCCAGCAGCCAAGCAGGGTTTAGCACTGAAGCTTTCTTT

D: .
V: TRBV4-1
size: .
J: TRBJ2-2
CDR3: CASSQVASGELFF
DNA: TGCGCCAGCAGCCAAGTGGCGTCCGGGGAGCTGTTTTTT

D: TRBD2
V: TRBV29-1
size: once
J: TRBJ2-5
CDR3: CSVEDQGTSGGWETQYF
DNA: TGCAGCGTTGAAGATCAAGGAACTAGCGGGGGATGGGAGACCCAGTACTTC

D: .
V: TRBV5-1
size: .
J: TRBJ1-3
CDR3: CASSLGGSTASGNTIYF
DNA: TGCGCCAGCAGCTTAGGAGGGAGCACCGCCTCTGGAAACACCATATATTTT

D: .
V: TRBV27
size: .
J: TRBJ2-2
CDR3: CASSLLPGVTGELFF
DNA: TGTGCCAGCAGTTTATTACCAGGGGTCACCGGGGAGCTGTTTTTT

D: .
V: TRBV12-3/TRBV12-4
size: .
J: TRBJ2-1
CDR3: CASSLERTSEQFF
DNA: TGTGCCAGCAGTTTAGAAAGGACAAGTGAGCAGTTCTTC